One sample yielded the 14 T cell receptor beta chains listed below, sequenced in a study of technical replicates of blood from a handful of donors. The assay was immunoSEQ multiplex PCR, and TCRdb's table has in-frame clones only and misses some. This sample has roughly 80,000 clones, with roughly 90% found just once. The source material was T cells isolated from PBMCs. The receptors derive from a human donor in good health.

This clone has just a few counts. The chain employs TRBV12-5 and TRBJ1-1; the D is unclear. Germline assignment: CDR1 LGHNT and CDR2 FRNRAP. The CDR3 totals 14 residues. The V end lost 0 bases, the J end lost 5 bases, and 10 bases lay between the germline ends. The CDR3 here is CASGLVSTGTEAFF. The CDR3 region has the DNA TGTGCTAGTGGTTTGGTATCGACGGGGACTGAAGCTTTCTTT.

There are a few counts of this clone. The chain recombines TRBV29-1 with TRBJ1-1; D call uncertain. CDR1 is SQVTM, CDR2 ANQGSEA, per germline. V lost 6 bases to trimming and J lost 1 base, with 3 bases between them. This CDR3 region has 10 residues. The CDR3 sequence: CSVQNTEAFF. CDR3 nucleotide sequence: TGCAGCGTACAGAACACTGAAGCTTTCTTT.

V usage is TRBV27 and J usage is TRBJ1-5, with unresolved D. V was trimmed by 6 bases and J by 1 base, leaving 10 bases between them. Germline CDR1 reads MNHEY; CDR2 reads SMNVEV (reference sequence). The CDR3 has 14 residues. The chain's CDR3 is CASRVGGSNQPQHF. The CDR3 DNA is TGTGCCAGCAGGGTAGGAGGGAGCAATCAGCCCCAGCATTTT.

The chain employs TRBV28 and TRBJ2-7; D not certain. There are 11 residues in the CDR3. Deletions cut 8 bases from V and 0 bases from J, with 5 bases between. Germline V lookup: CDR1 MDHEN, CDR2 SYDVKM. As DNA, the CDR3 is TGTGCCAGCTACTCCTCCTACGAGCAGTACTTC. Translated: CASYSSYEQYF.

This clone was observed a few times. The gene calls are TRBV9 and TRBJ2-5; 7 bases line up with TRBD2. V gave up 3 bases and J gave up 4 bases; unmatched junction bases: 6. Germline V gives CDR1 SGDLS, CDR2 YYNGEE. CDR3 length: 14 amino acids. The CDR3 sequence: CASSEMGLLETQYF. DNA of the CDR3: TGTGCCAGCAGCGAGATGGGACTATTAGAGACCCAGTACTTC.

The CDR3 coding sequence is TGTGCCAGTCGGGACAGCCCCCAAGAGACCCAGTACTTC. Protein sequence: CASRDSPQETQYF. The chain couples TRBV6-9 to TRBJ2-5; the match to TRBD1 covers 7 bases. The CDR3 has 13 residues. Germline V lookup: CDR1 MNHGY, CDR2 SVAAGI. The junction had 5 bases not matched to a gene; V was cut back by 9 bases and J by 1 base.

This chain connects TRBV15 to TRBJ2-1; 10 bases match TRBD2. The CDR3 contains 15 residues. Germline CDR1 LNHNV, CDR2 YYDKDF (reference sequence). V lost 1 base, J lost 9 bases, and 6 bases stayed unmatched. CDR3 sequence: CATSRALAGVFEQFF. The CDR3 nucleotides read TGTGCCACCAGCAGAGCGCTAGCGGGAGTCTTTGAGCAGTTCTTC.

CDR3 sequence reads: CATTGGAYGYTF. The CDR3 DNA reads as TGTGCCACAACAGGGGGTGCCTATGGCTACACCTTC. V and J are TRBV10-3 and TRBJ1-2, with 8 bases lining up with TRBD1. CDR3 size: 12 residues. The junction had 5 bases not matched to a gene; V was cut back by 10 bases and J by 4 bases. Per the germline V gene, CDR1 is ENHRY and CDR2 is SYGVKD.

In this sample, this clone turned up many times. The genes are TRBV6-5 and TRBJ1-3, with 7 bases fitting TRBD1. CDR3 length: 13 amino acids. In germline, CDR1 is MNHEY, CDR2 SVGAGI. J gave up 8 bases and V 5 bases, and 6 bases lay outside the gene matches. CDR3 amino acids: CASSRQGSHTIYF. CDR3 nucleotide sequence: TGTGCCAGCAGTCGACAGGGTTCACACACCATATATTTT.

Written as DNA, the CDR3 is TGTGCCAGCTCACCATGGGTTTTAGGCGGGGGCGATCAGCCCCAGCATTTT. Amino acids: CASSPWVLGGGDQPQHF. The rearrangement joins TRBV18 to TRBJ1-5; a possible D gene is TRBD1 (6 bases). This CDR3 contains 17 residues. V dropped 2 bases and J dropped 5 bases, with 19 bases sitting between them. Germline lookup yields CDR1 KGHSH and CDR2 LQKENI.

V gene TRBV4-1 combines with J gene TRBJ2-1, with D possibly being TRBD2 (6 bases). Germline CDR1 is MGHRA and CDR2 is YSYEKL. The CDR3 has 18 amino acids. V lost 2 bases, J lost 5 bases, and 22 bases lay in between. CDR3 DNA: TGCGCCAGCAGCCAATCACCCGGATCGGAGGGCCTTCACAATGAGCAGTTCTTC. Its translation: CASSQSPGSEGLHNEQFF.

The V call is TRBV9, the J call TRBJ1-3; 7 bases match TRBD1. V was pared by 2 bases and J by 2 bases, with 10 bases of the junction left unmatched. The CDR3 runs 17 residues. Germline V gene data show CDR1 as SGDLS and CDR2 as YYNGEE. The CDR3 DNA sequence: TGTGCCAGCAGCGTCCGGGACAGTAGCTCCACTGGAAACACCATATATTTT. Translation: CASSVRDSSSTGNTIYF.

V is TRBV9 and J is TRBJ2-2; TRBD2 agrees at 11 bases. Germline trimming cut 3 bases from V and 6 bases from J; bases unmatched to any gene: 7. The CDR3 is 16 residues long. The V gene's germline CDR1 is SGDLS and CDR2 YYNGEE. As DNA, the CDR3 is TGTGCCAGCAGCGGGGCTGGGACTAGCGGCGCCGGGGAGCTGTTTTTT. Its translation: CASSGAGTSGAGELFF. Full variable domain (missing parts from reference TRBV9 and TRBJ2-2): DSGVTQTPKHLITATGQRVTLRCSPRSGDLSVYWYQQSLDQGLQFLIQYYNGEERAKGNILERFSAQQFPDLHSELNLSSLELGDSALYFCASSGAGTSGAGELFFGEGSRLTVL.

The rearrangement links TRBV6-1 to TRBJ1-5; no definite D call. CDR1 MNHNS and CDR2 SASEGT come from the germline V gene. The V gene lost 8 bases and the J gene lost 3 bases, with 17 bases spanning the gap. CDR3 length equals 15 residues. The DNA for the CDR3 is TGTGCCAGCCTCTTAACTCTACAGAACAATCAGCCCCAGCATTTT. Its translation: CASLLTLQNNQPQHF.